This T cell receptor (beta chain) is drawn from a study of PD-1 blockade in classical Hodgkin lymphoma. Study summary: Patients were infused with nivolumab 3 mg/kg every 2 weeks.

Regarding this clone: Its target is unknown.

Only in-frame clones appear in the TCRdb table, and some are missing; sequencing was by immunoSEQ multiplex PCR. The data hold under 25,000 clones, with roughly 77% observed a single time. Documented time point: cycle 4 day 1 (C4D1), after 5 to 7 weeks of nivolumab. Each patient relapsed following autologous stem cell transplantation, and prior brentuximab vedotin exposure differed. The study's findings and limits: It was reported that newly diagnosed patients had less baseline TCR diversity than healthy donors. CD4+ TCR diversity rose significantly by C4D1, and CD8+ TCR diversity did not. Complete responders entered with baseline diversity on par with newly diagnosed patients, the results showed.

This TCR came from a human donor with classical Hodgkin lymphoma. Specimen: peripheral blood mononuclear cells (PBMCs), collected before the fourth cycle of nivolumab.

Here the CDR3 reads CASSLAGGSGELFF. CDR3 nucleotide sequence: TGCGCCAGCAGCTTAGCGGGAGGGTCCGGGGAGCTGTTTTTT. The V and J genes are TRBV5-1 and TRBJ2-2; 10 bases agree with TRBD2. CDR1 is SGHRS and CDR2 is YFSETQ in the germline V gene. This CDR3 is built from 14 residues. J gave up 6 bases and V 2 bases, and 1 base lay outside the gene matches.